This TCR beta chain was documented in a study of blood T cell repertoires in COVID-19. Produced via immunoSEQ multiplex PCR; TCRdb's table is partial and in-frame only. The table shows around 200,000 clones, with about 81% occurring only once. CDR3 size: 13 residues. Trimming stripped 0 bases from V and 7 bases from J, with 7 bases between. CDR1 is SGHAT, CDR2 FQNNGV, per germline. The cohort comprised adults aged about 18 to 100 years residing in under 25 US areas. Assignments of participants to cohorts depended upon their own reported clinical history. Each recovered donor of Cohort 3 presented with two negative PCRs, clearance, or symptom resolution.

The sequence derives from a man aged 40-50 years who had recovered from COVID-19. The chain employs TRBV11-2 and TRBJ2-1; no clear D. Sequenced input: PBMCs or T cells enriched from blood (not recorded which). The CDR3 protein is CASSLDQLNEQFF. CDR3 DNA sequence: TGTGCCAGCAGCTTAGATCAGTTGAATGAGCAGTTCTTC.